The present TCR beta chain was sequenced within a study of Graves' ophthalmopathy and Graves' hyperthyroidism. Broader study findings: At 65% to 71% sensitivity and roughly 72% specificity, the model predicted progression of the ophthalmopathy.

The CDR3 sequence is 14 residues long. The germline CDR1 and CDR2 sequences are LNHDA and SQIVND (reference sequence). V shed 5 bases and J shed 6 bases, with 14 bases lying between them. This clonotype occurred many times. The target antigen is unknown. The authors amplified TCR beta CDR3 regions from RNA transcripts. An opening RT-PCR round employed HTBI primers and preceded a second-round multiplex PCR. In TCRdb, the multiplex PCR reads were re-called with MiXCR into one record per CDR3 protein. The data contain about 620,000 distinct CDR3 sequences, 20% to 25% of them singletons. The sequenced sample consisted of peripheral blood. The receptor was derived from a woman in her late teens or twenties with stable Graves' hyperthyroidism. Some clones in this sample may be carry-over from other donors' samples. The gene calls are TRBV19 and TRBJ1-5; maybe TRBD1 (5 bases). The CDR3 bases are TGTGCCAGTAGTCCCCGGGGGGTAGGTCAGCCCCAGCATTTT. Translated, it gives CASSPRGVGQPQHF.